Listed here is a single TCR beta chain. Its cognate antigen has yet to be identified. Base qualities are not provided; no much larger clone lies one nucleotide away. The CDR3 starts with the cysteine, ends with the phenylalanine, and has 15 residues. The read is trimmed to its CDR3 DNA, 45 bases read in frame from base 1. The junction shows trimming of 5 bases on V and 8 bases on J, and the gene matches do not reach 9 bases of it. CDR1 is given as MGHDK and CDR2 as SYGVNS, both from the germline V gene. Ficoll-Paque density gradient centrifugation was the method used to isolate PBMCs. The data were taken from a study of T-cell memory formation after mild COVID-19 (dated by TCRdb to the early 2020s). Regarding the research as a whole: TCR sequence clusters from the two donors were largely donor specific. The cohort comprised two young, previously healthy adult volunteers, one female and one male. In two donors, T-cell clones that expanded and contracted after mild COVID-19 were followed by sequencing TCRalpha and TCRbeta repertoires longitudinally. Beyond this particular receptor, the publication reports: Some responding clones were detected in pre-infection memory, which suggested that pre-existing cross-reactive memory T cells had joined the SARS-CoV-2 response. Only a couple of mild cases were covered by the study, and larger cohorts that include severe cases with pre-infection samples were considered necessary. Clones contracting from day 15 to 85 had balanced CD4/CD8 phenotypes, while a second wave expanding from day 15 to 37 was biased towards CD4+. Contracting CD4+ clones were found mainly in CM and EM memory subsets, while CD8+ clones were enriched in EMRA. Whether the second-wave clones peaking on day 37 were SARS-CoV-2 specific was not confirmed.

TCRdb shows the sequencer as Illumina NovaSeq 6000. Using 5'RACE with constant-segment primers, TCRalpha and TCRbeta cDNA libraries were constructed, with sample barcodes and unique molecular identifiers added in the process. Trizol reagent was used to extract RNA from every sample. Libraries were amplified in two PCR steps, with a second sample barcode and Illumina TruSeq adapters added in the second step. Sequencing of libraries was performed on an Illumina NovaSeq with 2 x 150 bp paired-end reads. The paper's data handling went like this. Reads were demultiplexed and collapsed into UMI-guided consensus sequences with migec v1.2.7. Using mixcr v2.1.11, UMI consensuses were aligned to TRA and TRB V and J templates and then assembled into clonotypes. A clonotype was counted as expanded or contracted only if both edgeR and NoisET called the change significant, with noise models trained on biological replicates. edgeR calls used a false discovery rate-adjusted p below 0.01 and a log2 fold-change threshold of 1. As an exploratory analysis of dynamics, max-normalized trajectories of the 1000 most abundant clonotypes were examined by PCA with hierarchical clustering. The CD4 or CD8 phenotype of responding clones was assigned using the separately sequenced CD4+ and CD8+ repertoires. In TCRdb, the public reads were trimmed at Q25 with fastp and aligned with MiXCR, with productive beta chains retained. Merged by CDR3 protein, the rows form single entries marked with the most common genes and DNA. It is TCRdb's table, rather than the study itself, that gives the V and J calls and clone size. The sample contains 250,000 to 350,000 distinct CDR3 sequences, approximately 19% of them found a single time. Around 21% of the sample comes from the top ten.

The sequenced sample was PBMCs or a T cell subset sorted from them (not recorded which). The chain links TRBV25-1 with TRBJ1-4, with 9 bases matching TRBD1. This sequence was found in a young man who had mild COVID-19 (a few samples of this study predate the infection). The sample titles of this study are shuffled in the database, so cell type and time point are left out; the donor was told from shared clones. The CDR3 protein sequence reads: CASSRPGDRDEKLFF. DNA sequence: TGTGCCAGCAGTCGACCTGGGGACAGGGACGAAAAACTGTTTTTT. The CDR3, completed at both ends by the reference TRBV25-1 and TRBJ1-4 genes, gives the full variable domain EADIYQTPRYLVIGTGKKITLECSQTMGHDKMYWYQQDPGMELHLIHYSYGVNSTEKGDLSSESTVSRIRTEHFPLTLESARPSHTSQYLCASSRPGDRDEKLFFGSGTQLSVL.